These T cell receptor beta chains were read from a single sample in a study of cytomegalovirus exposure and HLA in healthy donors. Assay used: immunoSEQ multiplex PCR; TCRdb lists only in-frame clones, some missing. The sample has some 170,000 clones, around 70% seen once. Source material: PBMCs. These receptors all stem from a man younger than 30 in good health and CMV-seropositive. CDR3s include the opening cysteine and the closing phenylalanine or tryptophan. The D gene is left open where the match is weak. Size is omitted from some rows. Given values are once, few, many or a class for expanded clones.

abundance: NA; v_gene: TRBV7-9; d_gene: TRBD1; j_gene: TRBJ2-1; CDR3aa: CATGRGTVISYNEQFF; CDR3nt: TGTGCCACTGGTAGGGGGACAGTAATCTCCTACAATGAGCAGTTCTTC
abundance: NA; v_gene: TRBV5-1; d_gene: TRBD1; j_gene: TRBJ1-2; CDR3aa: CASSPGQGGVYGYTF; CDR3nt: TGCGCCAGCAGCCCTGGACAGGGTGGGGTCTATGGCTACACCTTC
abundance: NA; v_gene: TRBV5-1; d_gene: NA; j_gene: TRBJ2-3; CDR3aa: CASSSSGGATDTQYF; CDR3nt: TGCGCCAGCAGCTCGTCCGGAGGGGCAACAGATACGCAGTATTTT
abundance: few; v_gene: TRBV5-4; d_gene: NA; j_gene: TRBJ1-2; CDR3aa: CASSHDLRGWGYTF; CDR3nt: TGTGCCAGCAGCCATGACCTTAGGGGTTGGGGCTACACCTTC
abundance: NA; v_gene: TRBV5-6; d_gene: TRBD1; j_gene: TRBJ2-1; CDR3aa: CASSLEFLRWQGADNEQFF; CDR3nt: TGTGCCAGCAGCTTAGAATTTCTCCGTTGGCAGGGGGCTGACAATGAGCAGTTCTTC
abundance: NA; v_gene: TRBV5-1; d_gene: TRBD1; j_gene: TRBJ2-1; CDR3aa: CASSLVGQSSYNEQFF; CDR3nt: TGCGCCAGCAGCTTGGTGGGACAGAGCTCCTACAATGAGCAGTTCTTC
abundance: NA; v_gene: TRBV6-6; d_gene: NA; j_gene: TRBJ1-5; CDR3aa: CASSEVQPQHF; CDR3nt: TGTGCCAGCAGTGAGGTACAGCCCCAGCATTTT
abundance: NA; v_gene: TRBV7-2; d_gene: TRBD2; j_gene: TRBJ2-1; CDR3aa: CASSTLGLVWNEQFF; CDR3nt: TGTGCCAGCAGCACCTTGGGACTAGTTTGGAATGAGCAGTTCTTC
abundance: NA; v_gene: TRBV2; d_gene: NA; j_gene: TRBJ1-1; CDR3aa: CASTLGVGTEAFF; CDR3nt: TGTGCCAGCACCTTAGGGGTAGGCACTGAAGCTTTCTTT
abundance: NA; v_gene: TRBV30; d_gene: NA; j_gene: TRBJ1-1; CDR3aa: CAWRPQGNTEAFF; CDR3nt: TGTGCCTGGAGACCACAGGGAAACACTGAAGCTTTCTTT
abundance: few; v_gene: TRBV6-1; d_gene: NA; j_gene: TRBJ1-5; CDR3aa: CASSADSTYQPQHF; CDR3nt: TGTGCCAGCAGCGCCGACAGTACCTATCAGCCCCAGCATTTT
abundance: NA; v_gene: TRBV15; d_gene: NA; j_gene: TRBJ2-5; CDR3aa: CATSTRRQGQQETQYF; CDR3nt: TGTGCCACCAGCACCCGACGCCAGGGACAACAAGAGACTCAGTACTTC
abundance: once; v_gene: TRBV2; d_gene: TRBD2; j_gene: TRBJ2-2; CDR3aa: CASSRSTRGGLNTGELFF; CDR3nt: TGTGCCAGCAGCCGGTCCACGAGGGGAGGGTTGAACACCGGGGAGCTGTTTTTT
abundance: NA; v_gene: TRBV2; d_gene: NA; j_gene: TRBJ1-6; CDR3aa: CASRAGDFYNSPLHF; CDR3nt: TGTGCCAGCCGGGCGGGGGATTTCTATAATTCACCCCTCCACTTT
abundance: NA; v_gene: TRBV2; d_gene: NA; j_gene: TRBJ1-2; CDR3aa: CASRAVYGYTF; CDR3nt: TGTGCCAGCAGGGCCGTCTATGGCTACACCTTC
abundance: NA; v_gene: TRBV28; d_gene: TRBD1; j_gene: TRBJ1-2; CDR3aa: CASHLRDRDGYTF; CDR3nt: TGTGCCAGCCACCTCCGGGACAGGGATGGCTACACCTTC
abundance: NA; v_gene: TRBV11-2; d_gene: NA; j_gene: TRBJ2-5; CDR3aa: CASSLELGGRQETQYF; CDR3nt: TGTGCCAGCAGCTTAGAGCTAGGGGGAAGACAAGAGACCCAGTACTTC
abundance: NA; v_gene: TRBV5-6; d_gene: TRBD1; j_gene: TRBJ1-1; CDR3aa: CASSSQGAYTEAFF; CDR3nt: TGTGCCAGCAGCTCACAGGGGGCTTATACTGAAGCTTTCTTT
abundance: NA; v_gene: TRBV5-6; d_gene: NA; j_gene: TRBJ1-5; CDR3aa: CASSLTGYGNQPQHF; CDR3nt: TGTGCCAGCAGCTTGACGGGGTATGGCAATCAGCCCCAGCATTTT
abundance: few; v_gene: TRBV30; d_gene: NA; j_gene: TRBJ1-6; CDR3aa: CAWSLKDQGRGSPLHF; CDR3nt: TGTGCCTGGAGTCTGAAGGACCAGGGTAGGGGTTCACCCCTCCACTTT
abundance: NA; v_gene: TRBV5-8; d_gene: TRBD1; j_gene: TRBJ1-1; CDR3aa: CASSLDRGGTEAFF; CDR3nt: TGTGCCAGCAGCTTGGACAGGGGCGGAACTGAAGCTTTCTTT
abundance: NA; v_gene: TRBV4-1; d_gene: NA; j_gene: TRBJ1-2; CDR3aa: CASSQDPQFYGYTF; CDR3nt: TGCGCCAGCAGCCAAGACCCGCAGTTCTATGGCTACACCTTC
abundance: few; v_gene: TRBV6-5; d_gene: NA; j_gene: TRBJ1-2; CDR3aa: CASSYRANYGYTF; CDR3nt: TGTGCCAGCAGTTATCGAGCAAACTATGGCTACACCTTC
abundance: NA; v_gene: TRBV18; d_gene: TRBD1; j_gene: TRBJ1-2; CDR3aa: CASSLPLAGGASNYGYTF; CDR3nt: TGTGCCAGCTCACTACCTCTGGCAGGGGGCGCCTCTAACTATGGCTACACCTTC
abundance: NA; v_gene: TRBV30; d_gene: NA; j_gene: TRBJ1-3; CDR3aa: CAWSLAGQSSGNTIYF; CDR3nt: TGTGCCTGGAGTTTGGCCGGACAGAGCTCTGGAAACACCATATATTTT
abundance: NA; v_gene: TRBV7-9; d_gene: TRBD1; j_gene: TRBJ1-1; CDR3aa: CASSLDRGTEAFF; CDR3nt: TGTGCCAGCAGCTTAGACAGGGGCACTGAAGCTTTCTTT
abundance: few; v_gene: TRBV7-9; d_gene: NA; j_gene: TRBJ1-4; CDR3aa: CASSLGPQTNEKLFF; CDR3nt: TGTGCCAGCAGCTTGGGCCCCCAAACTAATGAAAAACTGTTTTTT
abundance: few; v_gene: TRBV19; d_gene: NA; j_gene: TRBJ1-1; CDR3aa: CASSDRVPTGTEAFF; CDR3nt: TGTGCCAGTAGTGATCGTGTGCCCACGGGGACTGAAGCTTTCTTT
abundance: NA; v_gene: TRBV19; d_gene: NA; j_gene: TRBJ1-2; CDR3aa: CASSIEGGYGYTF; CDR3nt: TGTGCCAGTAGTATTGAGGGAGGGTATGGCTACACCTTC
abundance: NA; v_gene: TRBV18; d_gene: NA; j_gene: TRBJ1-1; CDR3aa: CASSPPMGAGLLGVNTEAFF; CDR3nt: TGTGCCAGCTCACCACCAATGGGGGCAGGGCTACTAGGGGTGAACACTGAAGCTTTCTTT
abundance: NA; v_gene: TRBV5-1; d_gene: TRBD2; j_gene: TRBJ2-5; CDR3aa: CASSPRTSGTQETQYF; CDR3nt: TGCGCCAGCAGCCCTCGGACTAGCGGGACTCAAGAGACCCAGTACTTC
abundance: once; v_gene: TRBV15; d_gene: TRBD2; j_gene: TRBJ2-1; CDR3aa: CATSRGAGTSDYNEQFF; CDR3nt: TGTGCCACCAGCAGGGGGGCTGGGACTAGCGACTACAATGAGCAGTTCTTC